This entry lists 21 T cell receptor beta chains sequenced from one sample in a study of cytomegalovirus exposure and HLA in healthy donors. PCR involved 60 Vbeta and 13 Jbeta primers. The repertoire was sequenced with immunoSEQ multiplex PCR; TCRdb's copy has only in-frame clones and lacks some. The table has around 150,000 clones, 82% seen once. The sample was PBMCs. The receptors come from a girl aged 2-10 years in good health and CMV-seropositive.

The chain recombines TRBV2 with TRBJ1-2; D may be TRBD1 (6 bases). V lost 4 bases and J lost 0, with 18 bases in between. The germline CDR1 and CDR2 sequences are SNHLY and FYNNEI. The CDR3 is 17 residues long. The CDR3 coding sequence is TGTGCCAGCAGTGTGGAGCGGGGGCGGGGCCCTAACTATGGCTACACCTTC. Amino acids: CASSVERGRGPNYGYTF.

In its sample, this clone was seen once. V and J are TRBV9 and TRBJ2-1; 7 bases match TRBD2. Germline loops: CDR1 SGDLS, CDR2 YYNGEE. The CDR3 runs to 15 residues. The V and J ends lost 0 bases and 2 bases, in that order; junction bases with no gene match: 2. CDR3 sequence: CASSVASGAYNEQFF. The CDR3 DNA follows: TGTGCCAGCAGCGTAGCTAGCGGAGCCTACAATGAGCAGTTCTTC.

V gene TRBV28 combines with J gene TRBJ2-3, with TRBD1 identical over 8 bases. CDR3 size: 14 residues. Germline trimming cut 7 bases from V and 1 base from J; bases unmatched to any gene: 4. The V gene's germline CDR1 is MDHEN and CDR2 SYDVKM. The CDR3: CASTSTGGTDTQYF. The CDR3 region has the DNA TGTGCCAGCACTTCGACAGGGGGCACAGATACGCAGTATTTT.

The chain has TRBV5-5 and TRBJ2-7, with D maybe TRBD2 (5 bases). V lost 5 bases and J lost 7, with 10 bases in between. Germline CDR1 reads SGHKS; CDR2 reads YYEKEE (reference sequence). This CDR3 contains 11 residues. As DNA, the CDR3 is TGTGCCAGCAGGGGCGGCGGGGAGCAGTACTTC. This sequence encodes CASRGGGEQYF.

This chain connects TRBV27 to TRBJ2-4; D might be TRBD1 (6 bases). V was trimmed by 5 bases and J by 0 bases, leaving 11 bases between them. This CDR3 has 15 amino acids. Germline loops: CDR1 MNHEY, CDR2 SMNVEV (reference sequence). CDR3 sequence (DNA): TGTGCCAGCAGTACAGGGTTCCTAGCCAAAAACATTCAGTACTTC. Protein product: CASSTGFLAKNIQYF.

The chain uses TRBV6-1 and TRBJ2-2; 9 positions agree with TRBD2. The CDR3 is made up of 13 amino acids. CDR1 and CDR2 from the germline V gene are MNHNS and SASEGT. V shed 10 bases, J shed 8 bases, and the junction held 8 bases outside the gene matches. The CDR3 protein is CATSGTSKGELFF. CDR3 nucleotide sequence: TGTGCCACCTCCGGGACTAGCAAAGGGGAGCTGTTTTTT.

The chain joins TRBV28 to TRBJ2-7, with D possibly being TRBD1 (5 bases). V shed 2 bases and J shed 2 bases, with 10 bases lying between them. The CDR3 has 14 residues. Germline CDR1 and CDR2: MDHEN and SYDVKM. CDR3 DNA sequence: TGTGCCAGCAGTTTAGTAGGCAGGGCCTACGAGCAGTACTTC. Protein sequence: CASSLVGRAYEQYF. Variable domain in full (rest from reference TRBV28 and TRBJ2-7): DVKVTQSSRYLVKRTGEKVFLECVQDMDHENMFWYRQDPGLGLRLIYFSYDVKMKEKGDIPEGYSVSREKKERFSLILESASTNQTSMYLCASSLVGRAYEQYFGPGTRLTVT.

V gene TRBV4-1 combines with J gene TRBJ2-7; 10 bases are shared with TRBD2. The germline V gene has CDR1 MGHRA and CDR2 YSYEKL. The ends lost 4 bases at V and 2 bases at J; junction bases unmatched: 5. The CDR3 spans 15 residues. The CDR3 protein is CASSPGLAVPYEQYF. The CDR3 DNA follows: TGCGCCAGCAGCCCCGGACTAGCGGTCCCCTACGAGCAGTACTTC.

The V call is TRBV4-1, the J call TRBJ2-5, with 7 positions matching TRBD1. CDR1 MGHRA and CDR2 YSYEKL come from the germline V gene. J was trimmed by 2 bases and V by 0 bases; bases with no gene match: 6. This CDR3 has 16 amino acids. CDR3 loop: CASSQEHRDSQETQYF. The CDR3 DNA sequence: TGCGCCAGCAGCCAAGAACACCGGGACAGTCAAGAGACCCAGTACTTC.

Comments on this clone: Other DNA sequences in the same sample also yield this CDR3. The genes are TRBV9 and TRBJ2-1, with D perhaps TRBD2 (5 bases). V was cut by 0 bases and J by 10 bases, with 5 bases left in between. Germline CDR1 SGDLS, CDR2 YYNGEE. This CDR3 has 11 amino acids. The CDR3 DNA follows: TGTGCCAGCAGCGTAGGGGAGGAGCAGTTCTTC. Translating gives CASSVGEEQFF.

This clone was observed a single time. The chain links TRBV5-1 to TRBJ2-3; TRBD2 matches 9 bases. The length of the CDR3 is 18 residues. Trimming took 2 bases from V and 2 from J; bases not matched to a gene: 12. Germline-derived CDR1 and CDR2 are SGHRS and YFSETQ. CDR3 in DNA: TGCGCCAGCAGCTTTAAGGCCAGCGGGAGGATAATCACAGATACGCAGTATTTT. Protein product: CASSFKASGRIITDTQYF. Drawing the rest from reference TRBV5-1 and TRBJ2-3, the complete variable domain is KAGVTQTPRYLIKTRGQQVTLSCSPISGHRSVSWYQQTPGQGLQFLFEYFSETQRNKGNFPGRFSGRQFSNSRSEMNVSTLELGDSALYLCASSFKASGRIITDTQYFGPGTRLTVL.

The J gene is TRBJ1-5, the V gene TRBV28, with a weak D call TRBD1 (5 bases). This CDR3 is 14 amino acids long. The germline CDR1 and CDR2 sequences are MDHEN and SYDVKM. Trimming left V 5 bases short and J 4 bases short, with 12 bases between. The CDR3 DNA follows: TGTGCCAGCAGTCCCACTTCAGGGAATCAGCCCCAGCATTTT. Translation: CASSPTSGNQPQHF.

The chain combines TRBV30 with TRBJ1-3; the match to TRBD1 covers 9 bases. The germline gives CDR1 GTSNPN, CDR2 SVGIG (reference sequence). The CDR3 has 16 residues. V dropped 3 bases and J dropped 0; count of bases not matched to a gene: 6. As DNA, the CDR3 is TGTGCCTGGAGGGGGGGGGACAGGGACTCTGGAAACACCATATATTTT. It specifies CAWRGGDRDSGNTIYF. The full variable domain, in which reference TRBV30 and TRBJ1-3 provide the parts outside the CDR3, is SQTIHQWPATLVQPVGSPLSLECTVEGTSNPNLYWYRQAAGRGLQLLFYSVGIGQISSEVPQNLSASRPQDRQFILSSKKLLLSDSGFYLCAWRGGDRDSGNTIYFGEGSWLTVV.

The V call is TRBV11-2, the J call TRBJ1-3; possibly TRBD1 for D (5 bases). This CDR3 is 17 amino acids long. V lost 3 bases, J lost 5 bases, and 20 bases lay in between. The germline V gene has CDR1 SGHAT and CDR2 FQNNGV. The DNA of the CDR3 is TGTGCCAGCAGCTTTAAAGAGGCAGGGCTGAAAAGAAACACCATATATTTT. This sequence encodes CASSFKEAGLKRNTIYF.

The chain has TRBV5-1 and TRBJ2-2; no firm D call. V lost 0 bases, J lost 3 bases, and 6 bases lay in between. There are 14 residues in the CDR3. The germline V gene has CDR1 SGHRS and CDR2 YFSETQ. CDR3 sequence: CASSLARYTGELFF. In nucleotides, the CDR3 is TGCGCCAGCAGCTTGGCCCGGTACACCGGGGAGCTGTTTTTT.

This chain links TRBV9 with TRBJ1-2; D unresolved. The CDR3 spans 13 residues. From germline, CDR1 is SGDLS and CDR2 YYNGEE. Trimming removed 0 bases at V and 6 bases at J, with 9 bases between. In DNA form, the CDR3 reads TGTGCCAGCAGCGTAGGAAAGGGAGATGGCTACACCTTC. Translation gives CASSVGKGDGYTF.

This clone occurred a few times. The chain employs TRBV14 and TRBJ2-5, with 7 bases matching TRBD2. V gave up 1 base and J gave up 4 bases; unmatched junction bases: 6. This CDR3 contains 15 residues. Per the germline V gene, CDR1 is SGHDN and CDR2 is FVKESK. Here the CDR3 reads CASSQGGLGSETQYF. CDR3 nucleotides: TGTGCCAGCAGCCAAGGCGGACTAGGCTCAGAGACCCAGTACTTC. Based on the CDR3 plus reference TRBV14 and TRBJ2-5, the full variable domain is EAGVTQFPSHSVIEKGQTVTLRCDPISGHDNLYWYRRVMGKEIKFLLHFVKESKQDESGMPNNRFLAERTGGTYSTLKVQPAELEDSGVYFCASSQGGLGSETQYFGPGTRLLVL.

The rearrangement joins TRBV1 to TRBJ1-1; the table's D call, TRBD1, was not checked against the DNA. TRBV1 constitutes a pseudogene. CDR3 length: 14 residues. CDR3 DNA sequence: TGCACCAGCAGCCAGTCGGACAGGGAGGCTGAAGCTTTCTTT. Translating it yields CTSSQSDREAEAFF.

The V and J genes are TRBV15 and TRBJ1-5, with D unresolved. The CDR3 spans 14 residues. V dropped 3 bases and J dropped 11 bases, with 17 bases sitting between them. Germline CDR1 reads LNHNV; CDR2 reads YYDKDF (reference sequence). In nucleotides, the CDR3 is TGTGCCACCAGCAGCTTGGACCCGGAGCGGTCCCAGCATTTT. It translates to CATSSLDPERSQHF. The full variable domain, in which reference TRBV15 and TRBJ1-5 provide the parts outside the CDR3, is DAMVIQNPRYQVTQFGKPVTLSCSQTLNHNVMYWYQQKSSQAPKLLFHYYDKDFNNEADTPDNFQSRRPNTSFCFLDIRSPGLGDTAMYLCATSSLDPERSQHFGDGTRLSIL.

The genes are TRBV28 and TRBJ1-1; TRBD1 aligns across 7 bases. Germline CDR1 reads MDHEN; CDR2 reads SYDVKM. V shed 5 bases, J shed 4 bases, and the junction held 7 bases outside the gene matches. This CDR3 contains 14 residues. CDR3 coding DNA: TGTGCCAGCAGTCCCACAGGGGTGGGCACTGAAGCTTTCTTT. Encoded protein: CASSPTGVGTEAFF.

The chain combines TRBV21-1 with TRBJ2-7; no DNA check was done on the table's D call, TRBD2. TRBV21-1 is given as a pseudogene. The CDR3 extends over 15 amino acids. CDR3 in DNA: TGTGCCAGCAGCACCACTAGCGGGAGTCGGTACGAGCAGTACTTC. Translated, it gives CASSTTSGSRYEQYF.